This T cell receptor beta chain was identified during a study of cytotoxic CD8 clonotypes in ibrutinib-treated CLL. Here immunoSEQ multiplex PCR was the method, and the copy in TCRdb shows in-frame clones only, minus some. Here the sample spans fewer than 300,000 clones, 60% to 80% being singletons. The sequencing used PBMCs, collected at disease progression, from a patient treated with ibrutinib. The source is a human donor with chronic lymphocytic leukemia.

The CDR3 is CASSLEGNTEAFF. In DNA, the CDR3 is TGTGCCAGCAGCCTTGAGGGGAACACTGAAGCTTTCTTT. The V gene is TRBV9, the J gene TRBJ1-1; the D is unclear. This CDR3 contains 13 residues. CDR1 is SGDLS, CDR2 YYNGEE, per germline. V was trimmed by 4 bases and J by 1 base, leaving 8 bases between them.